What follows describes a single T cell receptor (beta chain). Study processing details: Amplification from reference gene primers served as the basis for estimated nucleated cell counts. Sequenced by immunoSEQ multiplex PCR; TCRdb stores in-frame clones only, minus some. V, J and clone size derive from that table, while D and trimming were established from the DNA sequence. The sample comprises tens of thousands of clones, about nine tenths of which are singletons, and 10% rests with the top ten. The CDR3 has 17 amino acids. The junction had 16 bases not matched to a gene; V was cut back by 5 bases and J by 6 bases. CDR1 and CDR2 from the germline V gene are SGHNT and YYREEE (reference sequence). The data originate from a study of blood T cell repertoires in COVID-19. Looking at the study overall: Specimens from acute and convalescent COVID-19 originated in the United States, Italy and Spain. Nucleic acid was either cDNA or gDNA, and it came from T cells, B-cell-depleted T cells, or PBMCs.

The gene calls are TRBV5-4 and TRBJ2-1, with 8 bases matching TRBD1. Material for sequencing was peripheral blood. The TCR comes from a human donor with acute or convalescent COVID-19. The donor label of this sample is uncertain. The CDR3 nucleotides are TGTGCCAGCAGTCGCCCCTTAGACAGGGGAAGAGGCAATGAGCAGTTCTTC. It codes for CASSRPLDRGRGNEQFF.